The clone carrying this T cell receptor (beta chain) was picked up many times. The antigen remains unidentified. This specimen comes from a study of response to subunit inactivated influenza vaccine. Study-wide results and caveats: The study's authors posited that every seasonal influenza vaccination enlists few new T cells.

TCRdb itself ran the RT-PCR reads through MiXCR, one entry per CDR3 protein. In the table there are about 500,000 distinct CDR3 sequences, around 7.9% of which are singletons. The CDR3 has 13 residues. The germline gives CDR1 MNHEY, CDR2 SVGEGT. The ends were cut back, 7 bases at V and 5 bases at J, with 14 bases in the middle. The source of this sequence is a man aged 50 to 69 who received an inactivated influenza vaccine. Sequencing was performed on PBMCs from blood, taken around 25 months after vaccination. The genes are TRBV6-2 or TRBV6-3 and TRBJ2-5; D gene uncertain. In DNA form, the CDR3 reads TGTGCCAGCATGAAGGAGCTTTGGGAGACCCAGTACTTC. Amino acids: CASMKELWETQYF.